The TCR beta chain described here comes from a study of blood T cell repertoires in COVID-19. Looking at the study overall: The samples span acute and convalescent COVID-19 from the United States, Italy and Spain. The analysed material was cDNA or gDNA that came from T cells, B-cell-depleted T cells, or PBMCs.

The CDR3 loop spans 15 amino acids. After removal of 4 bases from V and 5 bases from J, the junction contained 8 bases not matched to a gene. The germline CDR1 and CDR2 sequences are KGHSH and LQKENI. Libraries were prepared by immunoSEQ multiplex PCR; TCRdb keeps only in-frame clonotypes and omits some of them. The sample has about 370,000 clones, approximately 89% seen once. Enrolment of Seattle patients took place during active infection, and they were followed longitudinally. The sequenced material came from peripheral blood. V usage is TRBV18 and J usage is TRBJ2-5, with 9 bases aligning to TRBD2. The sequence was obtained from a woman aged 25 to 39 with COVID-19, enrolled during active disease. The CDR3 loop is CASSLAGARGETQYF. As DNA, the CDR3 is TGTGCCAGCTCACTAGCGGGAGCGCGGGGGGAGACCCAGTACTTC.